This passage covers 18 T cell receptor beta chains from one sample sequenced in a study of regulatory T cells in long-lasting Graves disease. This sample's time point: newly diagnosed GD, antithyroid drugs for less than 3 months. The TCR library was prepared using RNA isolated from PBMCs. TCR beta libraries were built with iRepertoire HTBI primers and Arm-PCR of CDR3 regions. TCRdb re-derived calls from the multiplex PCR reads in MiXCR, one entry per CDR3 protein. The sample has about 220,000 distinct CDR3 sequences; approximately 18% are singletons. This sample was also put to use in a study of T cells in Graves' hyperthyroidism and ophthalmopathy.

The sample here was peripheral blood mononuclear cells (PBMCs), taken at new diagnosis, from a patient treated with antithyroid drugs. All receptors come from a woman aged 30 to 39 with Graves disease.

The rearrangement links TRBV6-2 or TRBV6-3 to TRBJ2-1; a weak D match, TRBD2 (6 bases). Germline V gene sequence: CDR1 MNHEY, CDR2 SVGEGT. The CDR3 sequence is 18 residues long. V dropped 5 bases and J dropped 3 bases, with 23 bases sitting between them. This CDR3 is CASSEWGVRVPDYNEQFF. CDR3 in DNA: TGTGCCAGCAGTGAATGGGGGGTAAGGGTCCCGGACTACAATGAGCAGTTCTTC.

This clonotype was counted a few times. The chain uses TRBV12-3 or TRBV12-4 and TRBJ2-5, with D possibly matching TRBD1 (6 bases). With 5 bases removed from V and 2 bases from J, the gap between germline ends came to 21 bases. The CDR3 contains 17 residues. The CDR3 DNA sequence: TGTGCCAGCAGTGTCGAGTCCGGGACATCTGTTCAAGAGACCCAGTACTTC. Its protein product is CASSVESGTSVQETQYF.

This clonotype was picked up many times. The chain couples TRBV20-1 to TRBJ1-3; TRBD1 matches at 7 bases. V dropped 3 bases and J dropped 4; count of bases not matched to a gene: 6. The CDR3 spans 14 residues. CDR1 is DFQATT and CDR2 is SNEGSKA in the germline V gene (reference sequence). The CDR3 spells CSARQGGTGNTIYF. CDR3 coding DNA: TGCAGTGCTAGGCAGGGGGGAACCGGAAACACCATATATTTT.

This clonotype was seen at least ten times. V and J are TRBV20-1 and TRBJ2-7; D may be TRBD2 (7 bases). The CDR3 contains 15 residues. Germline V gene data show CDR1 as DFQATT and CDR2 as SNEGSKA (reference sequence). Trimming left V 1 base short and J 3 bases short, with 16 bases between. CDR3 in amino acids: CSARAGEGGFYEQYF. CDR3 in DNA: TGCAGTGCTAGAGCAGGGGAGGGGGGTTTCTACGAGCAGTACTTC.

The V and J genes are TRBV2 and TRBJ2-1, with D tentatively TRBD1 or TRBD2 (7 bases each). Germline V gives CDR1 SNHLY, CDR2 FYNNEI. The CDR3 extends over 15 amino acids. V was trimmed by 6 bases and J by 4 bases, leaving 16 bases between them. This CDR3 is CASRDAGGGYNEQFF. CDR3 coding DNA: TGTGCCAGCAGAGACGCAGGGGGGGGATACAATGAGCAGTTCTTC.

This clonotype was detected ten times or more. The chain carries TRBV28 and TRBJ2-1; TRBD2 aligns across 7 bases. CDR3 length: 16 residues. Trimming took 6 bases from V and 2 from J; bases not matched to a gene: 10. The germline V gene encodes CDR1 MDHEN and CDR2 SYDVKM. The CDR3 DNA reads TGTGCCAGCAGCCCACAAGGGAGGGGTGCCTACAATGAGCAGTTCTTC. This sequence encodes CASSPQGRGAYNEQFF.

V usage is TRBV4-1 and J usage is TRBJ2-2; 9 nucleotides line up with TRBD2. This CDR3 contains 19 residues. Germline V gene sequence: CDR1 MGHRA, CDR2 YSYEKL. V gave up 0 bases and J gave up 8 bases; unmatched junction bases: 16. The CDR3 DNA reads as TGCGCCAGCAGCCAAGATTGGAGTGGTAGCGGGAGTTATTCGGGGGAGCTGTTTTTT. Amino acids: CASSQDWSGSGSYSGELFF.

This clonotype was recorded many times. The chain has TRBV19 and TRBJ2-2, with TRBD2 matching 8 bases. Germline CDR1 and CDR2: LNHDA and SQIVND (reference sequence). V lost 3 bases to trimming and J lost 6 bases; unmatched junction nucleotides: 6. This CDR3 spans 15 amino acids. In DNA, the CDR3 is TGTGCCAGTAGTATGGAAAGCGGGAGTCCCGGGGAGCTGTTTTTT. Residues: CASSMESGSPGELFF.

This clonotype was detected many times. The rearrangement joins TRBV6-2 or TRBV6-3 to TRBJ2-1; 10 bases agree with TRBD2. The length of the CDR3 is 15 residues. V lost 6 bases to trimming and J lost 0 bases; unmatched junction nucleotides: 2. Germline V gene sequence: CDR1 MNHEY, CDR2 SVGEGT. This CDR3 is CASRPSGSSYNEQFF. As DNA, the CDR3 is TGTGCCAGCAGGCCTAGCGGGAGCTCCTACAATGAGCAGTTCTTC.

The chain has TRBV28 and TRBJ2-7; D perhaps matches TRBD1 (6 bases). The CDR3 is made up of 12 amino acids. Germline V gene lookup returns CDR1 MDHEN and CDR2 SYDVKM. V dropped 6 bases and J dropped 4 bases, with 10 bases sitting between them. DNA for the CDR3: TGTGCCAGCAGCCCCGGACAGTACGAGCAGTACTTC. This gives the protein CASSPGQYEQYF. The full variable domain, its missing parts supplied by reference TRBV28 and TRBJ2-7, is DVKVTQSSRYLVKRTGEKVFLECVQDMDHENMFWYRQDPGLGLRLIYFSYDVKMKEKGDIPEGYSVSREKKERFSLILESASTNQTSMYLCASSPGQYEQYFGPGTRLTVT.

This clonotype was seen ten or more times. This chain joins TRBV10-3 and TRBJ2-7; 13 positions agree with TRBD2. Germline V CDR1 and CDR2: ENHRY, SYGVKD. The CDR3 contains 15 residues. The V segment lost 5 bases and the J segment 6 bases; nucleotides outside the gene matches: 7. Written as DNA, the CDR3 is TGTGCCATCAGTCCGGGACTAGCGGGATTAGGCGAGCAGTACTTC. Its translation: CAISPGLAGLGEQYF.

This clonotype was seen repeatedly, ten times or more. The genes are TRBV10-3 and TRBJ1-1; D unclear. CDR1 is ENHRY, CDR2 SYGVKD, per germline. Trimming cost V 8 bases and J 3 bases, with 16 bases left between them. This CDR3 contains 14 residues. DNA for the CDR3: TGTGCCATCTCAAGCCCCTCAAGGGACACTGAAGCTTTCTTT. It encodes CAISSPSRDTEAFF.

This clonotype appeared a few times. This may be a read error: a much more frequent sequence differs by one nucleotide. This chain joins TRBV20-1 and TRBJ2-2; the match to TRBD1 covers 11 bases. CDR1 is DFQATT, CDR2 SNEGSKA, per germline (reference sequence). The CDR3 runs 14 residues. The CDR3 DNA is TGCAGTGCTACCGGGACAGGGGGGGCCGGGGAGCTGCTTTTT. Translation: CSATGTGGAGELLF.

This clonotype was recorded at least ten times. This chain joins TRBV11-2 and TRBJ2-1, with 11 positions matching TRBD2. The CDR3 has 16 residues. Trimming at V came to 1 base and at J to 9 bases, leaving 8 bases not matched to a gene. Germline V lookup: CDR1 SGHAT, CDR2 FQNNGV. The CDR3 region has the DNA TGTGCCAGCAGCTTAGGATGGGGGACTAGCGGAGCTGAGCAGTTCTTC. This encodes CASSLGWGTSGAEQFF.

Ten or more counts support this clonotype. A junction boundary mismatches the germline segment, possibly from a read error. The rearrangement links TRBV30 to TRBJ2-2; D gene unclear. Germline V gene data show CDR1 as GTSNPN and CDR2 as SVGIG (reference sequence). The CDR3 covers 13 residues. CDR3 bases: TGTGCCTGGAGTAATATGAACTCCGGGGAGCTGTTTTTT. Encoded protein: CAWSNMNSGELFF.

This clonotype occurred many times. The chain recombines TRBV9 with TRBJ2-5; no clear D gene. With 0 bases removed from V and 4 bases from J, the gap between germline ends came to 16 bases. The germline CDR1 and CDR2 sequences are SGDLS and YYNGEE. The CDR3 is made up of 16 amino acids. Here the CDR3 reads CASSVEVEGLRETQYF. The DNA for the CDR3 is TGTGCCAGCAGCGTAGAGGTGGAAGGCCTTCGAGAGACCCAGTACTTC. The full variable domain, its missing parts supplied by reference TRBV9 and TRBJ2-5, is DSGVTQTPKHLITATGQRVTLRCSPRSGDLSVYWYQQSLDQGLQFLIQYYNGEERAKGNILERFSAQQFPDLHSELNLSSLELGDSALYFCASSVEVEGLRETQYFGPGTRLLVL.

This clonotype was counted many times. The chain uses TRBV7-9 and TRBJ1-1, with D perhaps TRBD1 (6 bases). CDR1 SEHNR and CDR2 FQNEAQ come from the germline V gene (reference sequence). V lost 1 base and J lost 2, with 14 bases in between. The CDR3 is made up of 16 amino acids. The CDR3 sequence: CASSLGGASVNTEAFF. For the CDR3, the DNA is TGTGCCAGCAGCTTAGGGGGGGCGTCTGTTAACACTGAAGCTTTCTTT.

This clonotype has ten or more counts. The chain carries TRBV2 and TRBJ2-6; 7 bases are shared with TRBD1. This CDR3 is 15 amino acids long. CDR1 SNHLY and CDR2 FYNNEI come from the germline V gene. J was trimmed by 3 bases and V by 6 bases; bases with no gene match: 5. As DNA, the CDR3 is TGTGCCAGCAGGGACTGGGACAGTGGGGCCAACGTCCTGACTTTC. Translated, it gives CASRDWDSGANVLTF.